One and the same sample provided the 5 T cell receptor beta chains below, sequenced in a study. In TCRdb, the 5' RACE reads were re-called with MiXCR into one record per CDR3 protein. The sample lists roughly 50,000 distinct CDR3 sequences, 24% occurring once. The specimen sequenced was tumor-infiltrating naive CD4+ T cells sorted from the breast tumor. As to subset: naive CD4+ T cells, CD4+CD45RA+CD25-. These receptors originate from a female donor with breast cancer.

The sample holds many counts of this clonotype. The chain uses TRBV5-1 and TRBJ2-3; D unresolved. The CDR3 loop spans 13 amino acids. Germline values: CDR1 SGHRS, CDR2 YFSETQ. Trimming cost V 0 bases and J 3 bases, with 5 bases left between them. The chain's CDR3 is CASSLDATDTQYF. DNA for the CDR3: TGCGCCAGCAGCTTGGACGCTACAGATACGCAGTATTTT.

The rearrangement joins TRBV5-5 to TRBJ2-3; 7 bases map to TRBD1. The V segment lost 4 bases and the J segment 0 bases; nucleotides outside the gene matches: 8. The germline V gene has CDR1 SGHKS and CDR2 YYEKEE (reference sequence). The CDR3 has 16 amino acids. The CDR3 loop reads CASSPTGSGSTDTQYF. CDR3 coding DNA: TGTGCCAGCAGCCCGACAGGGAGTGGGAGCACAGATACGCAGTATTTT.

V is TRBV5-1 and J is TRBJ2-7; D gene unclear. The CDR3 extends over 16 amino acids. The V end lost 2 bases, the J end lost 0 bases, and 15 bases lay between the germline ends. From germline, CDR1 is SGHRS and CDR2 YFSETQ. CDR3 sequence: CASSFGQQSSSYEQYF. The CDR3 region has the DNA TGCGCCAGCAGCTTTGGGCAGCAAAGTTCCTCCTACGAGCAGTACTTC.

The gene calls are TRBV9 and TRBJ1-5; D might be TRBD1 (6 bases). The germline V and J ends were trimmed by 4 bases and 0 bases, with 11 bases remaining between them. The CDR3 totals 15 residues. Germline assignment: CDR1 SGDLS and CDR2 YYNGEE. The CDR3 loop is CASSPDSYSNQPQHF. The CDR3 DNA reads as TGTGCCAGCAGCCCGGACAGTTATAGCAATCAGCCCCAGCATTTT. Combining the CDR3 with reference TRBV9 and TRBJ1-5 gives the whole variable domain DSGVTQTPKHLITATGQRVTLRCSPRSGDLSVYWYQQSLDQGLQFLIQYYNGEERAKGNILERFSAQQFPDLHSELNLSSLELGDSALYFCASSPDSYSNQPQHFGDGTRLSIL.

The chain links TRBV6-5 to TRBJ2-5; perhaps TRBD2 as D (5 bases). CDR3 length equals 14 residues. V lost 5 bases and J 2 bases, leaving 12 bases between the germline ends. Per germline, CDR1 MNHEY and CDR2 SVGAGI. The CDR3 here is CASSLVPGQETQYF. For the CDR3, the DNA is TGTGCCAGCAGTCTCGTTCCGGGACAAGAGACCCAGTACTTC.